A single sample is the source of the 5 T cell receptor beta chains below, sequenced in a study of cytomegalovirus exposure and HLA in healthy donors. Some clones are missing from TCRdb's copy, which holds only in-frame ones; the method was immunoSEQ multiplex PCR. The repertoire has nearly 200,000 clones, approximately 82% of them found once; the top ten carry 13%. The sample was PBMCs. The source of these receptors is a woman in her thirties in good health and CMV-seropositive.

This chain uses TRBV2 with TRBJ1-1; 7 nucleotides match TRBD1. V shed 0 bases, J shed 1 base, and the junction held 11 bases outside the gene matches. From germline, CDR1 is SNHLY and CDR2 FYNNEI. The CDR3 is made up of 18 amino acids. The CDR3 region has the DNA TGTGCCAGCAGTGAAGCAACGGTGGACAGGATAAAGAACACTGAAGCTTTCTTT. Protein product: CASSEATVDRIKNTEAFF.

This chain links TRBV6-5 with TRBJ1-2, with 8 bases aligning to TRBD1. The trim removed 7 bases at V and 5 bases at J, leaving 3 bases unmatched. The CDR3 covers 12 residues. The V gene's germline CDR1 is MNHEY and CDR2 SVGAGI. The CDR3 is CASTRQGYGYTF. The CDR3 DNA follows: TGTGCCAGCACCCGACAGGGGTATGGCTACACCTTC.

V gene TRBV27 combines with J gene TRBJ1-1; TRBD1 aligns across 10 bases. This CDR3 comprises 16 residues. The junction had 11 bases not matched to a gene; V was cut back by 6 bases and J by 4 bases. Germline values: CDR1 MNHEY, CDR2 SMNVEV (reference sequence). The CDR3 DNA is TGTGCCAGCAGAGATACGGGACAGGGGCGAGGCACTGAAGCTTTCTTT. It translates to CASRDTGQGRGTEAFF.

The chain couples TRBV6-1 to TRBJ1-1; weak D call: TRBD1 (6 bases). The germline V gene encodes CDR1 MNHNS and CDR2 SASEGT. Deletions cut 4 bases from V and 1 base from J, with 19 bases between. This CDR3 is 17 amino acids long. The CDR3 coding sequence is TGTGCCAGCAGTGCCCATTCTACAGGGTCCAGGAACACTGAAGCTTTCTTT. It yields the protein CASSAHSTGSRNTEAFF.

V and J are TRBV18 and TRBJ2-7, with 14 bases fitting TRBD2. This CDR3 is 15 amino acids long. Germline V CDR1 and CDR2: KGHSH, LQKENI. The J segment lost 6 bases and the V segment lost 3 bases, leaving 4 bases of the junction unmatched. CDR3 coding DNA: TGTGCCAGCTCACCCGGACTAGCGGGAGGTGTCGAGCAGTACTTC. Its translation: CASSPGLAGGVEQYF. Based on the CDR3 plus reference TRBV18 and TRBJ2-7, the full variable domain is NAGVMQNPRHLVRRRGQEARLRCSPMKGHSHVYWYRQLPEEGLKFMVYLQKENIIDESGMPKERFSAEFPKEGPSILRIQQVVRGDSAAYFCASSPGLAGGVEQYFGPGTRLTVT.